Below are 31 T cell receptor beta chains sequenced from a single sample in a study of blood T cell repertoires in COVID-19 (dated by TCRdb to 2020 to 2021). Library preparation was by the immunoSEQ multiplex PCR assay. The source is immuneACCESS, and TCRdb retained only in-frame sequences with V and J called. Part of the clones is not carried over; for the studies checked, unresolved V genes explain less than half of this, and the remainder is unexplained. For this sample there are 410,000 or so clones; 86% appear just once. The ten most abundant clones make up 1.4% of the sample. Sequences were obtained from peripheral blood. The receptors derive from a woman aged 25-40 years with active or convalescent COVID-19.

The chain carries TRBV29-1 and TRBJ1-2; a possible D gene is TRBD1 (5 bases). Between the trimmed V and J ends, which lost 0 bases and 7 bases, there was a span of 12 bases. Germline assignment: CDR1 SQVTM and CDR2 ANQGSEA. CDR3 length: 13 amino acids. This chain's CDR3 is CSVEDGQGGGYTF. Written as DNA, the CDR3 is TGCAGCGTTGAAGATGGCCAGGGTGGTGGCTACACCTTC.

This clone occurred a few times. The chain links TRBV4-2 to TRBJ1-4; weak D call: TRBD1 (5 bases). Trimming removed 0 bases from V and 5 bases from J, with 13 bases in between. The CDR3 has 16 amino acids. The germline V gene encodes CDR1 LGHNA and CDR2 YNFKEQ. CDR3 in amino acids: CASSQDGTGDNEKLFF. The DNA for the CDR3 is TGTGCCAGCAGCCAAGATGGAACAGGAGACAATGAAAAACTGTTTTTT.

There are a few counts of this clone. The V call is TRBV18, the J call TRBJ2-7, with TRBD1 matching over 7 bases. Germline CDR1 is KGHSH and CDR2 is LQKENI. With 4 bases clipped from V and 2 bases from J, the junction kept 5 bases outside the gene matches. The CDR3 spans 14 residues. The DNA for the CDR3 is TGTGCCAGCTCACGCAATCAGGGGGCCTACGAGCAGTACTTC. This translates into CASSRNQGAYEQYF.

The V and J genes are TRBV11-3 and TRBJ1-1, with 7 bases identical to TRBD1. CDR1 is SGHNT, CDR2 YENEEA, per germline. With 0 bases clipped from V and 5 bases from J, the junction kept 0 bases outside the gene matches. CDR3 length: 13 amino acids. CDR3 amino acids: CASSLEQGTEAFF. As DNA, the CDR3 is TGTGCCAGCAGCTTAGAACAGGGGACTGAAGCTTTCTTT.

The chain recombines TRBV19 with TRBJ2-5; TRBD2 is a possible D gene (5 bases). Per germline, CDR1 LNHDA and CDR2 SQIVND (reference sequence). Between the trimmed V and J ends, which lost 5 bases and 4 bases, there was a span of 17 bases. The CDR3 length is 15 residues. The chain's CDR3 is CASSAPGPGGETQYF. The CDR3 DNA is TGTGCCAGTAGTGCTCCCGGGCCCGGAGGAGAGACCCAGTACTTC.

This rearrangement joins TRBV6-5 to TRBJ1-5; 10 nucleotides align to TRBD1. Trimming at V came to 6 bases and at J to 6 bases, leaving 5 bases not matched to a gene. This CDR3 has 14 amino acids. Germline lookup yields CDR1 MNHEY and CDR2 SVGAGI. The chain's CDR3 is CASSRDRGSQPQHF. DNA of the CDR3: TGTGCCAGCAGCCGGGACAGGGGATCTCAGCCCCAGCATTTT.

The V gene is TRBV30, the J gene TRBJ2-2, with TRBD1 matching over 9 bases. CDR3 length equals 13 residues. Trimming at V came to 5 bases and at J to 6 bases, leaving 4 bases not matched to a gene. CDR1 GTSNPN and CDR2 SVGIG come from the germline V gene (reference sequence). CDR3: CAWAGTGSGELFF. In nucleotides, the CDR3 is TGTGCCTGGGCCGGGACAGGGTCCGGGGAGCTGTTTTTT.

The gene calls are TRBV27 and TRBJ2-7; weak D call: TRBD1 (5 bases). The CDR3 contains 13 residues. Trimming took off 0 bases at V and 5 bases at J, with 8 bases between the two ends. Germline V gene data show CDR1 as MNHEY and CDR2 as SMNVEV (reference sequence). CDR3 protein: CASSLSTVNEQYF. The CDR3 bases are TGTGCCAGCAGTTTATCGACAGTGAACGAGCAGTACTTC.

V and J are TRBV4-2 and TRBJ1-5, with TRBD1 identical over 10 bases. This CDR3 region has 14 residues. V trimming: 3 bases; J trimming: 5 bases; junction bases outside the gene matches: 1. Germline-derived CDR1 and CDR2 are LGHNA and YNFKEQ. CDR3 DNA sequence: TGTGCCAGCAGCCAGGGGACAGGGGATCAGCCCCAGCATTTT. This translates into CASSQGTGDQPQHF.

In this sample, this clone turned up once. The genes are TRBV19 and TRBJ2-5; TRBD2 agrees at 10 bases. Trimming removed 4 bases from V and 3 bases from J; junction bases left unmatched: 5. CDR3 length: 15 amino acids. The V gene's germline CDR1 is LNHDA and CDR2 SQIVND (reference sequence). CDR3 nucleotides: TGTGCCAGTAGTAGCCTAGCGGGGGCGGAAGAGACCCAGTACTTC. Amino acids: CASSSLAGAEETQYF.

The CDR3 region is CASSFQSGELFF. CDR3 in DNA: TGTGCCAGCAGTTTTCAGTCCGGGGAGCTGTTTTTT. V is TRBV27 and J is TRBJ2-2; D ambiguous. Trimming removed 3 bases at V and 6 bases at J, with 5 bases between. There are 12 residues in the CDR3. The germline gives CDR1 MNHEY, CDR2 SMNVEV (reference sequence).

This chain connects TRBV10-3 to TRBJ1-3; no clear D. Deletions cut 0 bases from V and 13 bases from J, with 10 bases between. The CDR3 sequence is 12 residues long. Germline-derived CDR1 and CDR2 are ENHRY and SYGVKD. CDR3 loop: CAISESSRSIYF. As DNA, the CDR3 is TGTGCCATCAGTGAGTCTAGCAGAAGTATATATTTT.

This clone appeared a few times. The chain uses TRBV3-1 (or the pseudogene TRBV3-2) and TRBJ1-5; D call uncertain. Trimming removed 4 bases from V and 3 bases from J, with 10 bases in between. CDR1 and CDR2 (germline): LGHDT, YNNKEL (reference sequence). The CDR3 runs 14 residues. The CDR3 here is CASSRSGANQPQHF. CDR3 DNA sequence: TGTGCCAGCAGCCGTTCAGGTGCCAATCAGCCCCAGCATTTT.

The chain has TRBV19 and TRBJ1-6; the match to TRBD1 covers 9 bases. The CDR3 totals 15 residues. Germline CDR1 is LNHDA and CDR2 is SQIVND (reference sequence). V was pared by 6 bases and J by 5 bases, with 5 bases of the junction left unmatched. CDR3: CASRTGQGNNSPLHF. In DNA form, the CDR3 reads TGTGCCAGTAGGACCGGACAGGGGAATAATTCACCCCTCCACTTT.

This chain links TRBV29-1 with TRBJ1-2; 7 nucleotides align to TRBD1. Germline V lookup: CDR1 SQVTM, CDR2 ANQGSEA. The V gene end was trimmed by 0 bases and the J gene end by 7 bases; junction bases not matched to a gene: 11. There are 15 residues in the CDR3. CDR3 sequence reads: CSVEDLGRGVLGYTF. CDR3 in DNA: TGCAGCGTTGAAGATCTGGGCAGGGGGGTACTTGGCTACACCTTC.

The chain links TRBV2 to TRBJ2-7; TRBD2 is a possible D gene (7 bases). The V gene's germline CDR1 is SNHLY and CDR2 FYNNEI. Trimming removed 6 bases at V and 6 bases at J, with 15 bases between. The CDR3 spans 13 residues. The CDR3 loop reads CASSIDGGPEQYF. The CDR3 DNA sequence: TGTGCCAGCAGCATTGACGGGGGGCCCGAGCAGTACTTC.

The chain combines TRBV2 with TRBJ1-1; 10 nucleotides match TRBD1. V lost 6 bases to trimming and J lost 4 bases; unmatched junction nucleotides: 5. The CDR3 consists of 14 residues. CDR1 is SNHLY, CDR2 FYNNEI, per germline. The CDR3 loop reads CASRGTGEGTEAFF. The CDR3 DNA follows: TGTGCCAGCAGGGGGACAGGGGAAGGCACTGAAGCTTTCTTT.

The chain is built from TRBV3-1 (or the pseudogene TRBV3-2) and TRBJ2-7, with 7 bases that match TRBD1. The trim removed 3 bases at V and 5 bases at J, leaving 7 bases unmatched. The CDR3 consists of 14 residues. CDR1 and CDR2 from the germline V gene are LGHDT and YNNKEL (reference sequence). DNA for the CDR3: TGTGCCAGCAGCCAGCAAACAGGGGTCCACGAGCAGTACTTC. Amino acids: CASSQQTGVHEQYF.

V is TRBV19 and J is TRBJ1-2; 8 positions match TRBD1. J gave up 8 bases and V 3 bases, and 5 bases lay outside the gene matches. Germline V gene data show CDR1 as LNHDA and CDR2 as SQIVND (reference sequence). The CDR3 sequence is 13 residues long. DNA of the CDR3: TGTGCCAGTAGTATCCCGACAGGGGCGGGCTACACCTTC. This sequence encodes CASSIPTGAGYTF.

The gene calls are TRBV7-6 and TRBJ1-2; D is possibly TRBD1 (5 bases). The CDR3 is 14 residues long. V was trimmed by 1 base and J by 4 bases, leaving 10 bases between them. Germline CDR1 and CDR2: SGHVS and FNYEAQ. CDR3 in DNA: TGTGCCAGCAGCTTAGACCAGGGTGGCTATGGCTACACCTTC. It codes for CASSLDQGGYGYTF.

The V and J genes are TRBV6-5 and TRBJ1-6; tentatively, D is TRBD1 (5 bases). The CDR3 runs to 13 residues. Germline V gene data show CDR1 as MNHEY and CDR2 as SVGAGI. Trimming left V 5 bases short and J 10 bases short, with 12 bases between. The CDR3 loop is CASSPRVGSPLHF. DNA of the CDR3: TGTGCCAGCAGTCCCAGGGTAGGGTCACCCCTCCACTTT.

The chain links TRBV27 to TRBJ1-2, with D tentatively TRBD1 (6 bases). From germline, CDR1 is MNHEY and CDR2 SMNVEV (reference sequence). The CDR3 is 16 amino acids. V was shortened by 6 bases and J by 5 bases, with 22 bases between the two germline ends. DNA for the CDR3: TGTGCCAGCAGCCCGTTCCCGGGGACATCTTATTATGGCTACACCTTC. It specifies CASSPFPGTSYYGYTF.

V is TRBV18 and J is TRBJ2-1; the match to TRBD2 covers 12 bases. Germline trimming cut 3 bases from V and 6 bases from J; bases unmatched to any gene: 9. The CDR3 extends over 17 amino acids. The V gene's germline CDR1 is KGHSH and CDR2 LQKENI. The CDR3 nucleotides are TGTGCCAGCTCACCGTCGCCTAGCGGGGGGGCGGGCAATGAGCAGTTCTTC. This translates into CASSPSPSGGAGNEQFF.

The chain joins TRBV6-5 to TRBJ1-2; 7 bases agree with TRBD1. The CDR3 covers 13 residues. The V gene's germline CDR1 is MNHEY and CDR2 SVGAGI. V shed 6 bases and J 13 bases; nucleotides not matched to a gene: 14. CDR3 nucleotide sequence: TGTGCCAGCAGGACCCCGGGACAGTATTGGCGCACCTTC. It specifies CASRTPGQYWRTF.

This sequence joins TRBV7-9 and TRBJ2-7; D is undetermined. Between the trimmed V and J ends, which lost 0 bases and 5 bases, there was a span of 17 bases. Germline-derived CDR1 and CDR2 are SEHNR and FQNEAQ (reference sequence). The CDR3 runs 16 residues. CDR3 sequence reads: CASSLAVQTLGDEQYF. The DNA for the CDR3 is TGTGCCAGCAGCTTAGCGGTTCAGACCCTAGGAGACGAGCAGTACTTC.

V gene TRBV7-9 combines with J gene TRBJ2-1; D gene unclear. Germline V lookup: CDR1 SEHNR, CDR2 FQNEAQ (reference sequence). The CDR3 consists of 13 residues. Between the trimmed V and J ends, which lost 7 bases and 5 bases, there was a span of 12 bases. In DNA, the CDR3 is TGTGCCAGCAATTCGGAGCTGGACAATGAGCAGTTCTTC. This codes for CASNSELDNEQFF.

The CDR3 bases are TGCGCCAGCAGCGGATTAGCGGGAGGGCCCTACGAGCAGTACTTC. It translates to CASSGLAGGPYEQYF. V is TRBV5-1 and J is TRBJ2-7; TRBD2 agrees at 11 bases. The CDR3 contains 15 residues. Trimming took 4 bases from V and 2 from J; bases not matched to a gene: 5. Germline-derived CDR1 and CDR2 are SGHRS and YFSETQ.

V gene TRBV5-6 combines with J gene TRBJ1-2; weak D call: TRBD1 (6 bases). The V gene lost 3 bases and the J gene lost 1 base, with 22 bases spanning the gap. The CDR3 is 18 amino acids. The germline CDR1 and CDR2 sequences are SGHDT and YYEEEE. CDR3 sequence: CASSWFGGSLGVNYGYTF. Written as DNA, the CDR3 is TGTGCCAGCAGCTGGTTTGGGGGCAGCCTGGGGGTTAACTATGGCTACACCTTC.

There are a few counts of this clone. J is TRBJ1-2 and V is TRBV19; 9 bases match TRBD1. Unmatched junction bases numbered 10, after V lost 4 bases and J lost 1 base. The CDR3 runs 17 residues. CDR1 and CDR2 (germline): LNHDA, SQIVND (reference sequence). CDR3 nucleotide sequence: TGTGCCAGTAGTACCCCGGGACAGGGCACCCTTAACTATGGCTACACCTTC. This translates into CASSTPGQGTLNYGYTF.

In this sample, this clone turned up once. The rearrangement uses TRBV25-1 and TRBJ2-3; 10 bases agree with TRBD2. CDR3 length equals 16 residues. Germline-derived CDR1 and CDR2 are MGHDK and SYGVNS. The junction had 5 bases not matched to a gene; V was cut back by 4 bases and J by 1 base. CDR3 nucleotide sequence: TGTGCCAGCAGTGCTACTAGCGGGGATGGCACAGATACGCAGTATTTT. Translating it yields CASSATSGDGTDTQYF.

V and J are TRBV9 and TRBJ2-1; TRBD2 aligns across 8 bases. The CDR3 length is 15 residues. J was trimmed by 7 bases and V by 0 bases; bases with no gene match: 6. Germline CDR1 is SGDLS and CDR2 is YYNGEE. CDR3 nucleotides: TGTGCCAGCAGCGTAGTGGGACTAGGGACAAATGAGCAGTTCTTC. It encodes CASSVVGLGTNEQFF.